These 3 T cell receptor beta chains share one sample of origin, sequenced in a study of blood T cell repertoires in COVID-19. Some clones are missing from TCRdb's copy, which holds only in-frame ones; the method was immunoSEQ multiplex PCR. This sample has some 130,000 clones, with 79% found just once. Material: peripheral blood. The receptors here all came from a woman aged 80 or over with acute or convalescent COVID-19.

The gene calls are TRBV5-6 and TRBJ1-2; a possible D gene is TRBD1 (6 bases). V was trimmed by 0 bases and J by 5 bases, leaving 17 bases between them. This CDR3 comprises 16 residues. Germline V gene sequence: CDR1 SGHDT, CDR2 YYEEEE. CDR3 bases: TGTGCCAGCAGCTTGGATCCCACAGGGATGGGGTATGGCTACACCTTC. Encoded protein: CASSLDPTGMGYGYTF. The variable domain in full, completed from reference TRBV5-6 and TRBJ1-2, reads DAGVTQSPTHLIKTRGQQVTLRCSPKSGHDTVSWYQQALGQGPQFIFQYYEEEERQRGNFPDRFSGHQFPNYSSELNVNALLLGDSALYLCASSLDPTGMGYGYTFGSGTRLTVV.

The V gene is TRBV30, the J gene TRBJ1-2, with TRBD1 matching over 7 bases. V dropped 0 bases and J dropped 2; count of bases not matched to a gene: 6. Germline V gene data show CDR1 as GTSNPN and CDR2 as SVGIG (reference sequence). This CDR3 region has 15 residues. CDR3 sequence (DNA): TGTGCCTGGAGTGTCTCAGGGGGGTTAAACTATGGCTACACCTTC. This translates into CAWSVSGGLNYGYTF.

The sample holds a few counts of this clone. This sequence joins TRBV5-1 and TRBJ2-5; 7 nucleotides match TRBD1. The germline V gene encodes CDR1 SGHRS and CDR2 YFSETQ. Trimming took 3 bases from V and 2 from J; bases not matched to a gene: 4. The CDR3 has 14 residues. CDR3 bases: TGCGCCAGCAGCTCCCTCAGGGGGCAAGAGACCCAGTACTTC. Amino acids: CASSSLRGQETQYF. The full variable domain, with the rest looked up from reference TRBV5-1 and TRBJ2-5, is KAGVTQTPRYLIKTRGQQVTLSCSPISGHRSVSWYQQTPGQGLQFLFEYFSETQRNKGNFPGRFSGRQFSNSRSEMNVSTLELGDSALYLCASSSLRGQETQYFGPGTRLLVL.